Described below is a single T cell receptor (beta chain) sequence and its context. This CDR3 has 15 amino acids. Losses at the gene ends were 8 bases for V and 4 bases for J; bases not matched to a gene: 8. Germline CDR1 is MRHNA and CDR2 is SNTAGT. Study members were between roughly 18 and 90 years old and lived in fewer than 30 US regions. Recovery among Cohort 3 donors was established by two negative PCRs, clearance, or symptom resolution. Original data processing: Nucleated cell counts were estimated from reference gene primer amplification. Assay: immunoSEQ multiplex PCR; the TCRdb copy retains only in-frame clones and omits some. From that table come the V and J calls and clone size; the DNA was used to work out D and trimming. Of 350,000 to 400,000 clones listed, 85% to 90% were seen once; the top ten hold 1.2%. These data belong to a study of blood T cell repertoires in COVID-19.

V usage is TRBV6-4 and J usage is TRBJ2-3; 11 bases match TRBD2. Specimen: PBMCs or T cells enriched from blood (not recorded which). The TCR originated in a woman aged 18-29 years who had recovered from COVID-19. CDR3 DNA: TGTGCCAGCCGAAGACTAGCGGGGACTTCAGATACGCAGTATTTT. Translated, it gives CASRRLAGTSDTQYF.